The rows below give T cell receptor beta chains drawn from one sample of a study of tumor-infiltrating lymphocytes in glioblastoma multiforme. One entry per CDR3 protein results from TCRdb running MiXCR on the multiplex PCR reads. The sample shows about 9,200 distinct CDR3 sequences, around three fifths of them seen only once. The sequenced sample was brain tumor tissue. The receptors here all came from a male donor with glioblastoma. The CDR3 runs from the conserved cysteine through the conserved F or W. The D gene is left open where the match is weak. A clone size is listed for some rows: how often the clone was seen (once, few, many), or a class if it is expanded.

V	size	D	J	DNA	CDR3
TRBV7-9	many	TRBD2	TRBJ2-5	TGTGCCAGCAGCCTCCCTCTGGGAGGGCCAGTGGAGACCCAGTACTTC	CASSLPLGGPVETQYF
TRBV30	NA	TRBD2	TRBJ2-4	TGTGCCTGGGCCCGGGAGGGAAACATTCTGTGCTTC	CAWAREGNILCF
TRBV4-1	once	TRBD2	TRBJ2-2	TGCTCCAGCAGCTCCCACGGAGGGCTCGGCGGGGGGCTGTTTTTT	CSSSSHGGLGGGLFF
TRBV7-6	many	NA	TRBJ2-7	TGTGCCAGCAGCTTAGTTGCAGGAGCTGCTGGCGAGCAGTACTTC	CASSLVAGAAGEQYF
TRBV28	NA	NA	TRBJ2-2	TGTGCCAGCAGTTTATCTGCGGGCCTGATTACCGGGGAGCTGTTTTTT	CASSLSAGLITGELFF
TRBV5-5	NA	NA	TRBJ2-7	TGTGCCAGCAGTCCCGGGATTAGCGGTGCCTACGAGCAGTACTTC	CASSPGISGAYEQYF
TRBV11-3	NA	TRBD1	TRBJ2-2	TGTGCCAGCAGCTATGCTCCGGACCGATCAGGGGGAGCTGTTTTT	CASSYAPDRSGGAVF
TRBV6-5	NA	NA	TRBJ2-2	TGTGCCAGCAGCCCCCTTTTGAACACCGGGGAGCTGTTTTTT	CASSPLLNTGELFF
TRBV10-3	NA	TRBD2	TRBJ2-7	TGTGCCAACGCCGGGACTAGCAAACACGTGCAGTACTTC	CANAGTSKHVQYF
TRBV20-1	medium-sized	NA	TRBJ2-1	TGCAGTGCTGAAGGCGTCCTCAATGAGCAGTTCTTC	CSAEGVLNEQFF
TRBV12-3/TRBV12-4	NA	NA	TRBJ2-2	TGTGCCGGCCAAGGGGTAAACGCCGCGGAGATGTTTTTT	CAGQGVNAAEMFF
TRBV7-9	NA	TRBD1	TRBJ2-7	TGTGCCAGCAGCGTACTCCTGGGGCAGGGGGCGAACTCCTACGAGCAGTACTTC	CASSVLLGQGANSYEQYF
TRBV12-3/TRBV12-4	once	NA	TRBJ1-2	TGTGCCAGCAGTTTATCGGCAGGCTATGGCTACACCTTC	CASSLSAGYGYTF
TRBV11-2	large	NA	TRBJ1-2	TGTGCCAGCAGCCTCTCGTCGGGGGCGGGTTATGGCTACACCTTC	CASSLSSGAGYGYTF
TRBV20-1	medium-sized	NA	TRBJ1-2	TGCAGTGCTAGAGACCTCGGGGGGCATGGAGGCTACACCTTC	CSARDLGGHGGYTF
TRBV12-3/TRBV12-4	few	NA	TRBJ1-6	TGTGCCAGCAGTTCTAGGACAGATTTTAATTCACCCCTCCACTTT	CASSSRTDFNSPLHF
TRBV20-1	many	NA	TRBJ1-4	TGCAGTGCTAGAGCCACCGAGGACGGCTGGGATGAAAAACTGTTTTTT	CSARATEDGWDEKLFF
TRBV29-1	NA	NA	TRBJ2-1	TGCAGCAAATTAACTCTCCCAGCCCCCTACAATGAGCAGTTCTTC	CSKLTLPAPYNEQFF
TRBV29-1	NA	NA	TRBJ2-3	TGCAGCGTTGAGGGGAGCTACGGCACAGATACGCAGTATTTT	CSVEGSYGTDTQYF
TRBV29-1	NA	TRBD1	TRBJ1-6	TGCAGTGTTTCCAGGGACAGAGAATCACCCTTCCACTTT	CSVSRDRESPFHF
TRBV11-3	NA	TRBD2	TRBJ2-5	TGTGCCAGCAGCCGCGGGAGGACCTCAGAGACCCAGTACTTC	CASSRGRTSETQYF
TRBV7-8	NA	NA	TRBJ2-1	TGTGCCAGCAGCTTATGGAAGGGATTAAAACATGAGCAGTTCTTC	CASSLWKGLKHEQFF
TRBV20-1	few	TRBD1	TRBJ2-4	TGCAGTGCTGTCGACAGGGTGGGGGCCAAAAACATTCAGTACTTC	CSAVDRVGAKNIQYF
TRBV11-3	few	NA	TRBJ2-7	TGTGCCAGCAGCCTAAGACAGATGAGTAACTACGAGCAGTACTTC	CASSLRQMSNYEQYF
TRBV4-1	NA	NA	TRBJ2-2	TGCGCCAGCAGGCAAGCGGTGTCAGACACCGGGGAGCCGTTTTTT	CASRQAVSDTGEPFF
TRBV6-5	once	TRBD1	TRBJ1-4	TGTGCCAGCAGGACAGGGGGCGCGGAAAAACTGTTTTTT	CASRTGGAEKLFF
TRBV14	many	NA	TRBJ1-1	TGTGCCAGCAGTTACCAAGCGAACACTGAAGCTTTCTTT	CASSYQANTEAFF
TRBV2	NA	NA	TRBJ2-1	TGTGCCAGCAGGCCACTAGGCACTTTGGAGGCTGAGCAGTTCTTC	CASRPLGTLEAEQFF
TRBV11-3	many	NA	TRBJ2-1	TGTGCCAGCAGCCCCCGGAACACCTACAATGAGCAGTTCTTC	CASSPRNTYNEQFF
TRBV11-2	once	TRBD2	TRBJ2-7	TGTGCCAGCAGCCAGACTAGCGAGGGCTTCTACGTGCAGTACTTC	CASSQTSEGFYVQYF
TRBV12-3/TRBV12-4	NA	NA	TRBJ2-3	TGTGCCAGCGCCCCCCTAGCAGGATGGGATGGAGATACGCAGTATTTT	CASAPLAGWDGDTQYF
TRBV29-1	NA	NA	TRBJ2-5	TGCATCGTGGGGCCCCAAGAGACCCAGTACTTC	CIVGPQETQYF
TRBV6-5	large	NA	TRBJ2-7	TGTGCCAGCAGTTACGCAAAACTTGGTGGGGGGCTCGAGCAGTACTTC	CASSYAKLGGGLEQYF
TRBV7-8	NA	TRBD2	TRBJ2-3	TGTGCCAGCAGCTTAGCTAGCGGGAGTGGGACAGATACGCAGTATTTT	CASSLASGSGTDTQYF
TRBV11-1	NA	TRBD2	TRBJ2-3	TGTGCCAGCAGCTTAGGACTAGCGGGGAGCACAGAAACGCAGTGCTTT	CASSLGLAGSTETQCF
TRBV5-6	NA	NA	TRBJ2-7	TGTGCCAGCAGCCACCAATGGGACTCCGTCTCCTACGAGCAGTACTTC	CASSHQWDSVSYEQYF
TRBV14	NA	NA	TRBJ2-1	TGTGCCAGCAGCCAAATTCTGGGGCTCGAACAGTTCTTC	CASSQILGLEQFF
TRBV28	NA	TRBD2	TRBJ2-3	TGTGTCAGCAGTTTAGGAGGACTAGCGGGAGGGCCAATAGATACGCAGTATTTT	CVSSLGGLAGGPIDTQYF
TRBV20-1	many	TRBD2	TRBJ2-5	TGCAGTGCTTCACCGGGGACTAGCGGCGAAGAGACCCAGTACTTC	CSASPGTSGEETQYF
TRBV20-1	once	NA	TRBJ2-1	TGCAGTGTAAACCAATACAATGGGCAGTTCTTC	CSVNQYNGQFF
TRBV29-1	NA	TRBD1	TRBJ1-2	TGCAGCGCGGACAGGGATGGCTACACCTTC	CSADRDGYTF
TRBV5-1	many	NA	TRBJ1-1	TGCGCCAGCAGCCCGGGGGGGATGAACACTGAAGCTTTCTTT	CASSPGGMNTEAFF
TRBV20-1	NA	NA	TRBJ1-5	TGCAGTGCTAGTAGGGACTCTTATAGCAGCCAGCCCCAGCTTTTT	CSASRDSYSSQPQLF
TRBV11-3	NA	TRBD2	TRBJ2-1	TGTGCCAGCAGCGGAGGATCTAGCGGGATAAGTTCGGGATCCTACAATGTGCAATTCTTT	CASSGGSSGISSGSYNVQFF
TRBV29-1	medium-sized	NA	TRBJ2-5	TGCAGCGTTGAAGAGCACAGCCGCCACCAAGAGACCCAGTACTTC	CSVEEHSRHQETQYF
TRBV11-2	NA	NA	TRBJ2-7	TGTGCCAGCAGCTTCTCTAGCCTACCGTTATACGAGCAGTACTTC	CASSFSSLPLYEQYF
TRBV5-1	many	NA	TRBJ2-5	TGCGCCAGCAGCTTAGGGACCGAAGAGGCCCAGTACTTC	CASSLGTEEAQYF
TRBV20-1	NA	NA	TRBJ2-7	TGCAGTGCTAGAAGGACTGACTCCTACGAGCAGTACTTC	CSARRTDSYEQYF
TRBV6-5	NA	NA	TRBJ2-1	TGTGCCAGCAGTCCACGGGGGACATCACAGTTCTTC	CASSPRGTSQFF
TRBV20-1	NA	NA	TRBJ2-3	TGCAATGCTTGGACAGACATAGATACGCAGTATTTT	CNAWTDIDTQYF
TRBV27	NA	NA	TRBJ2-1	TGTGCCAGCGCCAACGAGGGTGGGGTCCGGTCCTACAATGAGCAGTTCTTC	CASANEGGVRSYNEQFF
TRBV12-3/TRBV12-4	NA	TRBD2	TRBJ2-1	TGTGACAGCAGTTTAGCGGGGGCGGGAGGGCCCAAAGAGCAGTTCTTC	CDSSLAGAGGPKEQFF
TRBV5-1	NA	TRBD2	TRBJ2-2	TGCGCCAGCAGCGAGGGACTAGCGGAAGTAGACGGGGAGTTGTTTTTT	CASSEGLAEVDGELFF
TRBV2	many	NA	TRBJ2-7	TGTGCCAGCGCTCGGTGGGAGCAGTACTTC	CASARWEQYF